Listed here are 14 T cell receptor beta chains from one sample, sequenced in a study of shared clonotypes between healthy human individuals. Clones were sequenced by immunoSEQ multiplex PCR, and TCRdb holds only the in-frame ones, with some missing. There are 1,400,000 or so clones in the sample; just under 99% occur only once, and 0.36% lies in the top ten. Sequencing was done on a sample of naive CD4+ T cells sorted from blood. Indicated subset: CD45RA+ positively selected. These TCRs come from a man aged 25 to 40 in good health.

V gene TRBV28 combines with J gene TRBJ1-1; 7 nucleotides align to TRBD1. V trimming: 2 bases; J trimming: 6 bases; junction bases outside the gene matches: 9. This CDR3 spans 15 amino acids. CDR1 and CDR2 from the germline V gene are MDHEN and SYDVKM. CDR3 nucleotides: TGTGCCAGCAGTTTAAGAGGGGGCGGATTTGCTGAAGCTTTCTTT. It is translated as CASSLRGGGFAEAFF.

The chain has TRBV19 and TRBJ2-1; 9 positions agree with TRBD2. The germline gives CDR1 LNHDA, CDR2 SQIVND (reference sequence). J lost 3 bases, V lost 5 bases, and 11 bases had no gene match. The CDR3 sequence is 17 residues long. The CDR3 protein is CASSSRQTSGSYNEQFF. The CDR3 nucleotides read TGTGCCAGTAGTTCAAGACAGACTAGCGGAAGCTACAATGAGCAGTTCTTC.

The chain joins TRBV10-1 to TRBJ1-4, with D possibly being TRBD1 (5 bases). Looked up from germline, CDR1 is WNHNN and CDR2 is SYGVQD (reference sequence). V was pared by 3 bases and J by 8 bases, with 10 bases between. The CDR3 runs 13 residues. CDR3 coding DNA: TGCGCCAGCAGTGACGCCCCAGGGGAAAAACTGTTTTTT. Its protein is CASSDAPGEKLFF.

The V and J genes are TRBV2 and TRBJ2-3, with D maybe TRBD1 (8 bases). CDR3 length equals 14 residues. Trimming stripped 6 bases from V and 4 bases from J, with 14 bases between. Germline values: CDR1 SNHLY, CDR2 FYNNEI. This CDR3 reads CASRATGGADTQYF. CDR3 in DNA: TGTGCCAGCAGAGCTACAGGGGGGGCAGATACGCAGTATTTT.

CDR3 amino acids: CASSTDSYRTYGYTF. DNA for the CDR3: TGTGCCAGTAGTACGGACAGCTATAGAACCTATGGCTACACCTTC. The rearrangement uses TRBV19 and TRBJ1-2; possibly TRBD1 for D (6 bases). With 4 bases removed from V and 4 bases from J, the gap between germline ends came to 16 bases. This CDR3 is 15 amino acids long. The germline gives CDR1 LNHDA, CDR2 SQIVND (reference sequence).

The chain joins TRBV2 to TRBJ2-7, with TRBD2 identical over 7 bases. Germline lookup yields CDR1 SNHLY and CDR2 FYNNEI. The length of the CDR3 is 14 residues. Trimming at V came to 6 bases and at J to 0 bases, leaving 5 bases not matched to a gene. The CDR3 coding sequence is TGTGCCAGCAGGGATGGGGAGGGCTCCTACGAGCAGTACTTC. As protein: CASRDGEGSYEQYF.

A single count supports this clone. This chain joins TRBV5-1 and TRBJ2-7; D ambiguous. Germline V gene data show CDR1 as SGHRS and CDR2 as YFSETQ. V gave up 3 bases and J gave up 2 bases, with 12 bases separating them. This CDR3 is 14 amino acids long. CDR3 region: CASSSAGRAYEQYF. The DNA for the CDR3 is TGCGCCAGCAGCTCGGCCGGGCGAGCCTACGAGCAGTACTTC.

This chain joins TRBV5-1 and TRBJ2-5; D perhaps matches TRBD1 (5 bases). CDR1 is SGHRS, CDR2 YFSETQ, per germline. The V end was cut by 5 bases, the J end by 4 bases, with 21 bases between. This CDR3 is built from 16 residues. CDR3 region: CASRPEAGYLRETQYF. CDR3 coding DNA: TGCGCCAGCAGGCCTGAGGCAGGGTATTTGAGAGAGACCCAGTACTTC.

J is TRBJ1-1 and V is TRBV5-1; TRBD1 matches at 7 bases. CDR1 and CDR2 (germline): SGHRS, YFSETQ. V lost 4 bases to trimming and J lost 0 bases; unmatched junction nucleotides: 9. This CDR3 spans 16 amino acids. The CDR3 sequence is CASSKDRRLMNTEAFF. The CDR3 nucleotides are TGCGCCAGCAGCAAGGACAGGAGACTTATGAACACTGAAGCTTTCTTT.

V and J are TRBV5-6 and TRBJ1-2, with 9 bases fitting TRBD1. Trimming cost V 0 bases and J 6 bases; bases outside gene matches: 3. The germline V gene has CDR1 SGHDT and CDR2 YYEEEE. CDR3 length equals 14 residues. The CDR3 is CASSLDRGRNGYTF. CDR3 DNA: TGTGCCAGCAGCTTGGACAGGGGGCGAAATGGCTACACCTTC.

The chain links TRBV10-3 to TRBJ1-2; D call uncertain. The germline V gene encodes CDR1 ENHRY and CDR2 SYGVKD. CDR3 size: 11 residues. Between the trimmed V and J ends, which lost 4 bases and 4 bases, there was a span of 4 bases. The CDR3 spells CAISGFYGYTF. CDR3 sequence (DNA): TGTGCCATCAGTGGTTTCTATGGCTACACCTTC.

The chain employs TRBV25-1 and TRBJ1-3; 9 positions agree with TRBD1. The V and J ends lost 6 bases and 1 base, in that order; junction bases with no gene match: 1. This CDR3 spans 14 amino acids. Germline CDR1 MGHDK, CDR2 SYGVNS. CDR3 protein: CASRDRGSGNTIYF. The CDR3 DNA follows: TGTGCCAGCAGAGACAGGGGGTCTGGAAACACCATATATTTT.

The chain joins TRBV28 to TRBJ1-5, with 8 bases lining up with TRBD1. The CDR3 consists of 15 residues. Germline CDR1 reads MDHEN; CDR2 reads SYDVKM. V was clipped by 6 bases and J by 1 base; unmatched bases: 5. Here the CDR3 reads CASRSGGQSNQPQHF. CDR3 sequence (DNA): TGTGCCAGCAGATCAGGGGGCCAGAGCAATCAGCCCCAGCATTTT.

Points on this clone: At the DNA level, this CDR3 is encoded by other sequences in the same sample as well. The chain uses TRBV28 and TRBJ2-7; D is unresolved. V dropped 3 bases and J dropped 0 bases, with 9 bases sitting between them. The CDR3 consists of 14 residues. The germline V gene has CDR1 MDHEN and CDR2 SYDVKM. The CDR3 region is CASSLVGPSYEQYF. CDR3 coding DNA: TGTGCCAGCAGTTTGGTGGGCCCCTCCTACGAGCAGTACTTC.